These 30 T cell receptor beta chains originate from one sample sequenced in a study of monozygotic twins with inflammatory bowel disease. From its re-call of the 5' RACE reads, TCRdb lists each CDR3 protein once, without DNA. This table holds 400,000 to 500,000 distinct CDR3 sequences. The material sequenced was blood. All receptors come from a human donor with ulcerative colitis or Crohn's disease, or a healthy co-twin of an affected twin (not recorded which).

The chain carries TRBV5-1 and TRBJ2-1; without DNA, the TCRdb call of TRBD1 cannot be checked. The germline gives CDR1 SGHRS, CDR2 YFSETQ. The CDR3 runs 16 residues. This CDR3 is CASSLGTGGQYNEQFF. Based on the CDR3 plus reference TRBV5-1 and TRBJ2-1, the full variable domain is KAGVTQTPRYLIKTRGQQVTLSCSPISGHRSVSWYQQTPGQGLQFLFEYFSETQRNKGNFPGRFSGRQFSNSRSEMNVSTLELGDSALYLCASSLGTGGQYNEQFFGPGTRLTVL.

J is TRBJ2-7 and V is TRBV18. Germline V CDR1 and CDR2: KGHSH, LQKENI. The CDR3 sequence is 13 residues long. The CDR3 loop reads CASSPSIPNEQYF.

The rearrangement links TRBV5-1 to TRBJ1-1; TCRdb names TRBD1, which stays unverified in the absence of DNA. CDR1 and CDR2 from the germline V gene are SGHRS and YFSETQ. The CDR3 covers 14 residues. The CDR3 protein is CASSQQGARTEAFF.

CDR3 in amino acids: CASSQRTSASEQYF. V gene TRBV3-1 combines with J gene TRBJ2-7. There are 14 residues in the CDR3. Germline CDR1 LGHDT, CDR2 YNNKEL (reference sequence).

The genes are TRBV4-1 and TRBJ1-2; there is no DNA to check the TCRdb D call of TRBD1. The CDR3 covers 14 residues. Per germline, CDR1 MGHRA and CDR2 YSYEKL. The CDR3 region is CASSQMGTADGYTF.

V gene TRBV29-1 combines with J gene TRBJ1-1; TCRdb gives TRBD1 as the D gene, but with no DNA this cannot be confirmed. This CDR3 is 12 amino acids long. The germline V gene encodes CDR1 SQVTM and CDR2 ANQGSEA. CDR3 loop: CSVGRMNTEAFF.

The chain uses TRBV5-6 and TRBJ2-7. CDR1 and CDR2 from the germline V gene are SGHDT and YYEEEE. The CDR3 has 14 residues. Here the CDR3 reads CASSSAESSYEQYF. The whole variable domain, remainder taken from reference TRBV5-6 and TRBJ2-7, is DAGVTQSPTHLIKTRGQQVTLRCSPKSGHDTVSWYQQALGQGPQFIFQYYEEEERQRGNFPDRFSGHQFPNYSSELNVNALLLGDSALYLCASSSAESSYEQYFGPGTRLTVT.

The chain carries TRBV7-9 and TRBJ2-7; TCRdb selects TRBD1, and the lack of DNA leaves this call unchecked. Germline CDR1 reads SEHNR; CDR2 reads FQNEAQ (reference sequence). CDR3 length equals 15 residues. CDR3 protein: CASSAPGASESEQYF.

The chain recombines TRBV4-3 with TRBJ1-5; TCRdb returns TRBD1, unconfirmable since there is no DNA. The length of the CDR3 is 17 residues. Germline assignment: CDR1 LGHNA and CDR2 YSLEER. CDR3 residues: CASSPSYRPDSNQPQHF.

The V call is TRBV6-1, the J call TRBJ1-6; the D gene TCRdb calls, TRBD1, cannot be checked with no DNA. CDR3 length equals 18 residues. Germline V gene data show CDR1 as MNHNS and CDR2 as SASEGT. The CDR3 sequence is CASSSPAGPSSYNSPLHF.

V is TRBV21-1 and J is TRBJ1-6; TCRdb returns TRBD1, unconfirmable since there is no DNA. TRBV21-1 is a pseudogene segment. This CDR3 is built from 17 residues. CDR3 sequence: CASSTRRGESYNSPLHF.

This sequence joins TRBV6-1 and TRBJ2-7. Looked up from germline, CDR1 is MNHNS and CDR2 is SASEGT. The CDR3 is 11 amino acids. CDR3 in amino acids: CAIFGPYEQYF.

The chain has TRBV5-1 and TRBJ2-1; absent DNA, TCRdb's TRBD1 call cannot be checked. Germline V gene data show CDR1 as SGHRS and CDR2 as YFSETQ. The CDR3 consists of 20 residues. The CDR3 is CASSLSSRRGAGVTYNEQFF.

The chain is built from TRBV10-3 and TRBJ2-5; TCRdb proposes TRBD2, but this gene call is untestable without DNA. Germline V gives CDR1 ENHRY, CDR2 SYGVKD. The CDR3 runs 14 residues. CDR3 sequence reads: CAIRGTSGKKTQYF.

CDR3 amino acids: CAVLEDRAYEQYF. This chain connects TRBV6-2 or TRBV6-3 to TRBJ2-7; absent DNA, TCRdb's TRBD1 call cannot be checked. Germline assignment: CDR1 MNHEY and CDR2 SVGEGT. This CDR3 is built from 13 residues.

This chain joins TRBV28 and TRBJ1-4; TCRdb lists TRBD1, though no DNA is available to test this call. The CDR3 extends over 14 amino acids. Germline CDR1 is MDHEN and CDR2 is SYDVKM. The CDR3 reads CASSSGTTIEKLFF.

The J gene is TRBJ1-4, the V gene TRBV5-1; TCRdb reports TRBD1, a call that lacks DNA to check it against. The CDR3 runs to 15 residues. Germline V CDR1 and CDR2: SGHRS, YFSETQ. The CDR3 reads CASSQTWGSDEKLFF.

The chain employs TRBV3-1 and TRBJ2-1; TCRdb gives TRBD2 as the D gene, but with no DNA this cannot be confirmed. CDR3 length equals 15 residues. CDR1 and CDR2 (germline): LGHDT, YNNKEL (reference sequence). CDR3 sequence reads: CASSQDSGRVNEQFF.

V and J are TRBV5-1 and TRBJ1-1; lacking DNA, the TRBD1 call made by TCRdb goes unchecked. The V gene's germline CDR1 is SGHRS and CDR2 YFSETQ. The CDR3 sequence is 15 residues long. CDR3 sequence reads: CASSLEGQRNTEAFF.

The rearrangement links TRBV20-1 to TRBJ2-5; the TCRdb D gene call, TRBD1, has no DNA to confirm it. The CDR3 is 16 amino acids. Germline CDR1 and CDR2: DFQATT and SNEGSKA (reference sequence). Here the CDR3 reads CSAPSQWTGAKETQYF.

The V and J genes are TRBV5-6 and TRBJ1-2; the TRBD1 assignment by TCRdb is unverifiable without DNA. The CDR3 extends over 15 amino acids. Per germline, CDR1 SGHDT and CDR2 YYEEEE. CDR3 region: CASNPYDRTNYGYTF. Full variable domain (rest looked up from reference TRBV5-6 and TRBJ1-2): DAGVTQSPTHLIKTRGQQVTLRCSPKSGHDTVSWYQQALGQGPQFIFQYYEEEERQRGNFPDRFSGHQFPNYSSELNVNALLLGDSALYLCASNPYDRTNYGYTFGSGTRLTVV.

The chain recombines TRBV29-1 with TRBJ1-5; TCRdb returns TRBD1, unconfirmable since there is no DNA. The CDR3 has 17 amino acids. Germline V gene data show CDR1 as SQVTM and CDR2 as ANQGSEA. This CDR3 reads CSVYTAGEIYSNQPQHF.

The chain employs TRBV28 and TRBJ2-1; absent DNA, TCRdb's TRBD1 call cannot be checked. CDR3 size: 13 residues. Germline V gene lookup returns CDR1 MDHEN and CDR2 SYDVKM. The CDR3 loop is CASSLPPFDEQFF.

V usage is TRBV27 and J usage is TRBJ1-1; TCRdb returns TRBD1, unconfirmable since there is no DNA. The germline V gene has CDR1 MNHEY and CDR2 SMNVEV (reference sequence). This CDR3 is 13 amino acids long. CDR3 in amino acids: CASRFRESAEAFF.

The chain joins TRBV7-2 to TRBJ2-5; no DNA is available, so the TRBD2 call from TCRdb remains unchecked. The CDR3 covers 17 residues. Germline lookup yields CDR1 SGHTA and CDR2 FQGNSA. The CDR3: CASSPGLAGASRETQYF.

The chain uses TRBV5-1 and TRBJ2-7; there is no DNA to check the TCRdb D call of TRBD2. In germline, CDR1 is SGHRS, CDR2 YFSETQ. CDR3 length equals 15 residues. The CDR3 protein is CASSLTGTSGGEQYF.

The V gene is TRBV20-1, the J gene TRBJ1-5; TCRdb outputs TRBD1, but without DNA this stays unchecked. The germline V gene has CDR1 DFQATT and CDR2 SNEGSKA (reference sequence). The CDR3 is 14 amino acids. CDR3 protein: CSAAGATSNQPQHF.

The chain combines TRBV18 with TRBJ2-7. This CDR3 is 15 amino acids long. Germline CDR1 reads KGHSH; CDR2 reads LQKENI. The CDR3 here is CASSPAMDGAYEQYF.

The rearrangement joins TRBV10-3 to TRBJ2-1; TCRdb gives TRBD1 as the D gene, but with no DNA this cannot be confirmed. The CDR3 has 15 residues. Per germline, CDR1 ENHRY and CDR2 SYGVKD. Here the CDR3 reads CAISASGQGGDEQFF.

The J gene is TRBJ2-3, the V gene TRBV28; TCRdb calls TRBD2, which cannot be checked without DNA. Germline V lookup: CDR1 MDHEN, CDR2 SYDVKM. The CDR3 has 16 residues. The CDR3: CASSYASGRGSDTQYF.